Following are 29 T cell receptor beta chains from one sample sequenced in a study of naive and memory T cell subsets. Study-wide points: A few larger clonotypes appeared in naive repertoires, especially CD8, possibly memory cells re-expressing CD45RA.

Both TRBC1 and TRBC2 were covered by a beta constant-region primer of two equimolar oligonucleotides. Nested alpha and beta constant-region primers with the SP2 primer drove four PCR rounds on ligated cDNA. MiXCR, applied by TCRdb to the UMI-ligation and nested PCR reads, yields one record per CDR3 protein. The repertoire has about 150,000 distinct CDR3 sequences, roughly 22% of them found once; the top ten carry roughly 0.1%. The antigens these receptors bind are not known. Sequences were obtained from naive CD4+ T cells from blood. The receptors come from a human donor in good health.

The chain links TRBV7-8 to TRBJ2-5, with a possible D match to TRBD1 (5 bases). CDR3 length: 14 residues. CDR1 is SGHVS and CDR2 is FQNEAQ in the germline V gene. V shed 3 bases and J shed 0 bases, with 8 bases lying between them. CDR3 coding DNA: TGTGCCAGCAGCTTCCGCAGGGACCAAGAGACCCAGTACTTC. The encoded protein is CASSFRRDQETQYF.

V usage is TRBV5-1 and J usage is TRBJ2-3; D gene unclear. This CDR3 is built from 14 residues. Trimming cost V 4 bases and J 2 bases, with 11 bases left between them. Germline values: CDR1 SGHRS, CDR2 YFSETQ. The CDR3 DNA is TGCGCCAGCAGCAAGGACGTAACCACAGATACGCAGTATTTT. This translates into CASSKDVTTDTQYF.

This chain joins TRBV6-2 or TRBV6-3 and TRBJ2-2; no clear D. The germline V and J ends were trimmed by 1 base and 4 bases, with 10 bases remaining between them. This CDR3 contains 15 residues. CDR1 is MNHEY and CDR2 is SVGEGT in the germline V gene. DNA for the CDR3: TGTGCCAGCAGTTACTTTGCGCGTCTCACCGGGGAGCTGTTTTTT. Residues: CASSYFARLTGELFF.

This clonotype was observed a handful of times. The genes are TRBV4-2 and TRBJ2-7; D is uncertain. Germline V gives CDR1 LGHNA, CDR2 YNFKEQ. Trimming cost V 0 bases and J 6 bases, with 12 bases left between them. This CDR3 contains 14 residues. CDR3 nucleotide sequence: TGTGCCAGCAGCCAAGATATCATCGGGTCCGAGCAGTACTTC. Its translation is CASSQDIIGSEQYF.

The chain couples TRBV6-5 to TRBJ1-5; D might be TRBD1 (6 bases). The CDR3 sequence is 17 residues long. Per the germline V gene, CDR1 is MNHEY and CDR2 is SVGAGI. Trimming pared 6 bases from V and 3 bases from J, leaving 21 bases between. The CDR3 reads CASSFVPDRRNNQPQHF. In nucleotides, the CDR3 is TGTGCCAGCAGCTTTGTCCCAGACAGGCGAAACAATCAGCCCCAGCATTTT.

This clonotype was counted only a few times. The V and J genes are TRBV5-1 and TRBJ2-7, with a tentative D call TRBD1 (5 bases). Germline V CDR1 and CDR2: SGHRS, YFSETQ. V lost 1 base and J lost 6, with 14 bases in between. The CDR3 is 14 residues long. The CDR3 sequence: CASSLLGHQGEQYF. CDR3 DNA sequence: TGCGCCAGCAGCTTGCTCGGTCATCAGGGCGAGCAGTACTTC.

The V and J genes are TRBV25-1 and TRBJ2-3, with TRBD2 identical over 9 bases. Germline CDR1 and CDR2: MGHDK and SYGVNS. The CDR3 spans 18 residues. The ends lost 1 base at V and 4 bases at J; junction bases unmatched: 12. CDR3 nucleotide sequence: TGTGCCAGCAGTGAATTGACTAGCGGCCCCCGACGGGCAGATACGCAGTATTTT. This sequence encodes CASSELTSGPRRADTQYF.

Many counts were recorded for this clonotype. The genes are TRBV6-2 or TRBV6-3 and TRBJ1-1; D remains ambiguous. The CDR3 sequence is 12 residues long. Trimming took off 8 bases at V and 1 base at J, with 8 bases between the two ends. Germline-derived CDR1 and CDR2 are MNHEY and SVGEGT. This chain's CDR3 is CASGESNTEAFF. CDR3 nucleotides: TGTGCCAGCGGGGAGTCGAACACTGAAGCTTTCTTT.

This clonotype was seen more than once but under ten times. The chain employs TRBV29-1 and TRBJ2-1, with a possible D match to TRBD2 (6 bases). Per germline, CDR1 SQVTM and CDR2 ANQGSEA. CDR3 length equals 14 residues. V was trimmed by 3 bases and J by 1 base, leaving 10 bases between them. The CDR3 here is CSVEASVSYNEQFF. The CDR3 nucleotides are TGCAGCGTTGAGGCTAGCGTATCCTACAATGAGCAGTTCTTC.

The rearrangement uses TRBV28 and TRBJ2-7; no clear D gene. Germline loops: CDR1 MDHEN, CDR2 SYDVKM. The CDR3 runs to 13 residues. V shed 4 bases and J shed 2 bases, with 9 bases lying between them. The DNA of the CDR3 is TGTGCCAGCAGTTCAGGCAGACCCTACGAGCAGTACTTC. This gives the protein CASSSGRPYEQYF.

A single count supports this clonotype. This sequence joins TRBV7-2 and TRBJ2-1; TRBD2 aligns across 10 bases. The V gene end was trimmed by 5 bases and the J gene end by 4 bases; junction bases not matched to a gene: 8. The V gene's germline CDR1 is SGHTA and CDR2 FQGNSA. The CDR3 spans 16 residues. The CDR3 protein is CASSQGTSVSYNEQFF. In DNA form, the CDR3 reads TGTGCCAGCAGCCAAGGGACTAGCGTTTCGTACAATGAGCAGTTCTTC.

The chain has TRBV29-1 and TRBJ1-1; no clear D. The V end was cut by 1 base, the J end by 1 base, with 7 bases between. Germline CDR1 reads SQVTM; CDR2 reads ANQGSEA. The CDR3 has 13 amino acids. In DNA form, the CDR3 reads TGCAGCGTTGAAGGGAGAGCGAACACTGAAGCTTTCTTT. This translates into CSVEGRANTEAFF.

The sample holds a few counts of this clonotype. The CDR3, as DNA: TGTGCCAGCGTCGACCCTGCTCGGGGACTAGCGCAAATGAAGTTCTTC. Translating it yields CASVDPARGLAQMKFF. The chain has TRBV28 and TRBJ2-1, with 10 positions matching TRBD2. The V and J ends lost 8 bases and 14 bases, in that order; junction bases with no gene match: 21. The CDR3 has 16 amino acids. Per the germline V gene, CDR1 is MDHEN and CDR2 is SYDVKM.

V is TRBV5-1 and J is TRBJ2-7; D is perhaps TRBD1 or TRBD2 (6 bases each). CDR3 size: 15 residues. Germline CDR1 SGHRS, CDR2 YFSETQ. Trimming pared 3 bases from V and 8 bases from J, leaving 21 bases between. The CDR3 sequence: CASSSAGDFSAKQYF. Here the CDR3 DNA reads TGCGCCAGCAGCTCCGCAGGGGACTTCTCGGCCAAGCAGTACTTC.

This clonotype was counted a few times. J is TRBJ1-5 and V is TRBV7-6; 7 positions agree with TRBD1. With V trimmed by 5 bases and J by 0 bases, 4 bases remained unmatched. The CDR3 extends over 15 amino acids. CDR1 SGHVS and CDR2 FNYEAQ come from the germline V gene. In DNA, the CDR3 is TGTGCCAGCAGCCCCGGGACAGATAGCAATCAGCCCCAGCATTTT. Its protein product is CASSPGTDSNQPQHF.

This clonotype has a single count. This sequence joins TRBV7-9 and TRBJ2-5, with D perhaps matching TRBD2 (6 bases). V shed 1 base and J shed 5 bases, with 14 bases lying between them. The length of the CDR3 is 15 residues. The germline CDR1 and CDR2 sequences are SEHNR and FQNEAQ (reference sequence). The CDR3 protein is CASSLVGGRGETQYF. In DNA, the CDR3 is TGTGCCAGCAGCTTAGTTGGAGGGCGCGGGGAGACCCAGTACTTC.

The chain links TRBV11-2 to TRBJ2-5; 9 nucleotides match TRBD2. CDR3 length: 16 amino acids. J was trimmed by 0 bases and V by 6 bases; bases with no gene match: 8. In germline, CDR1 is SGHAT, CDR2 FQNNGV. The CDR3 here is CASRPLAGMYQETQYF. The DNA of the CDR3 is TGTGCCAGCAGGCCGCTAGCGGGAATGTACCAAGAGACCCAGTACTTC.

This chain connects TRBV28 to TRBJ2-6; D remains unclear. CDR3 length: 16 amino acids. V was pared by 2 bases and J by 0 bases, with 8 bases between. From germline, CDR1 is MDHEN and CDR2 SYDVKM. CDR3 DNA: TGTGCCAGCAGTTTACGCGGTGGCTCTGGGGCCAACGTCCTGACTTTC. Translating gives CASSLRGGSGANVLTF.

The genes are TRBV29-1 and TRBJ2-5; possibly TRBD1 for D (6 bases). Trimming shortened V by 7 bases and J by 4 bases, and 25 bases separated the two germline ends. In germline, CDR1 is SQVTM, CDR2 ANQGSEA. The CDR3 has 16 residues. CDR3 in amino acids: CSAETYRAKLRETQYF. CDR3 in DNA: TGCAGCGCCGAAACTTACAGGGCAAAATTAAGAGAGACCCAGTACTTC.

This clonotype appeared many times. V is TRBV27 and J is TRBJ2-1, with D tentatively TRBD1 (8 bases). Looked up from germline, CDR1 is MNHEY and CDR2 is SMNVEV (reference sequence). V lost 6 bases and J lost 6, with 15 bases in between. This CDR3 contains 14 residues. DNA of the CDR3: TGTGCCAGCAGCCCACAGGGGGAGGGCAATGAGCAGTTCTTC. It codes for CASSPQGEGNEQFF.

This clonotype was observed a few times. This chain links TRBV7-6 with TRBJ2-7; tentatively, D is TRBD1 (6 bases). From germline, CDR1 is SGHVS and CDR2 FNYEAQ. There are 13 residues in the CDR3. With 6 bases removed from V and 6 bases from J, the gap between germline ends came to 15 bases. The CDR3 bases are TGTGCCAGCAGGATAGCAGGGGATGGCGAGCAGTACTTC. As protein: CASRIAGDGEQYF.

This clonotype occurred a few times. CDR3 sequence (DNA): TGCAGCGTTGCTGACAGGTCTAACTATGGCTACACCTTC. Residues: CSVADRSNYGYTF. The chain couples TRBV29-1 to TRBJ1-2; D might be TRBD1 (6 bases). The V and J ends lost 4 bases and 0 bases respectively, with 9 bases between them. The CDR3 runs 13 residues. Germline V lookup: CDR1 SQVTM, CDR2 ANQGSEA.

In this sample, this clonotype turned up a few times. The chain employs TRBV7-9 and TRBJ1-2, with 10 bases that match TRBD1. This CDR3 contains 15 residues. Germline values: CDR1 SEHNR, CDR2 FQNEAQ (reference sequence). Unmatched junction bases numbered 5, after V lost 4 bases and J lost 3 bases. CDR3 bases: TGTGCCAGCAGCTCAGGACAGGGGGGAGACTATGGCTACACCTTC. Amino acids: CASSSGQGGDYGYTF. Full variable domain (rest looked up from reference TRBV7-9 and TRBJ1-2): DTGVSQNPRHKITKRGQNVTFRCDPISEHNRLYWYRQTLGQGPEFLTYFQNEAQLEKSRLLSDRFSAERPKGSFSTLEIQRTEQGDSAMYLCASSSGQGGDYGYTFGSGTRLTVV.

The rearrangement joins TRBV7-9 to TRBJ2-3, with 9 bases identical to TRBD1. This CDR3 spans 15 amino acids. The V gene end was trimmed by 3 bases and the J gene end by 5 bases; junction bases not matched to a gene: 6. The V gene's germline CDR1 is SEHNR and CDR2 FQNEAQ (reference sequence). The CDR3 protein is CASSFQQGAKDTQYF. The CDR3 bases are TGTGCCAGCAGCTTTCAACAGGGGGCAAAAGATACGCAGTATTTT. Supplemented by reference TRBV7-9 and TRBJ2-3, the full variable domain reads DTGVSQNPRHKITKRGQNVTFRCDPISEHNRLYWYRQTLGQGPEFLTYFQNEAQLEKSRLLSDRFSAERPKGSFSTLEIQRTEQGDSAMYLCASSFQQGAKDTQYFGPGTRLTVL.

The V and J genes are TRBV20-1 and TRBJ2-1, with TRBD1 matching over 9 bases. The length of the CDR3 is 15 residues. CDR1 and CDR2 (germline): DFQATT, SNEGSKA (reference sequence). With 0 bases clipped from V and 7 bases from J, the junction kept 7 bases outside the gene matches. The CDR3 bases are TGCAGTGCTAGAGAGCCGGGACAGGGTCCGAATGAGCAGTTCTTC. Protein product: CSAREPGQGPNEQFF.

As DNA, the CDR3 is TGTGCCACCAGTGATATAACTAGCGGGAGTTTTAGAGAGCAGTTCTTC. Protein product: CATSDITSGSFREQFF. This rearrangement joins TRBV24-1 to TRBJ2-1; 11 positions agree with TRBD2. The CDR3 has 16 residues. J gave up 10 bases and V 3 bases, and 10 bases lay outside the gene matches. Germline values: CDR1 KGHDR, CDR2 SFDVKD.

Regarding this clonotype: One end of the junction varies from germline; a read error may be responsible. The J gene is TRBJ2-1, the V gene TRBV7-7, with D perhaps TRBD1 or TRBD2 (5 bases each). This CDR3 spans 15 amino acids. CDR1 is SSHAT, CDR2 FNYEAQ, per germline (reference sequence). The CDR3 DNA sequence: TGTGCTAGCAGCCGGGGCCCGAGCTCCTACAATGAGCAGTTCTTC. This codes for CASSRGPSSYNEQFF.

The rearrangement joins TRBV18 to TRBJ2-7; D gene uncertain. V lost 3 bases to trimming and J lost 3 bases, with 12 bases between them. CDR1 and CDR2 (germline): KGHSH, LQKENI. The CDR3 has 14 amino acids. CDR3 sequence (DNA): TGTGCCAGCTCACCCCGTGGTCGGGTCTACGAGCAGTACTTC. This encodes CASSPRGRVYEQYF.

This clonotype was picked up a small number of times. V usage is TRBV20-1 and J usage is TRBJ1-5; no definite D call. The germline gives CDR1 DFQATT, CDR2 SNEGSKA (reference sequence). Trimming left V 5 bases short and J 3 bases short, with 14 bases between. The CDR3 runs 14 residues. The CDR3 region has the DNA TGCAGTGCTCCCACTCGGCGTTCCAATCAGCCCCAGCATTTT. Protein sequence: CSAPTRRSNQPQHF.